Following are 12 T cell receptor beta chains from one sample sequenced in a study of CD4+ T cells in melanoma. Some clones are missing from TCRdb's copy, which holds only in-frame ones; the method was immunoSEQ multiplex PCR. The data contain 120,000 to 150,000 clones, 92% of them singletons. The receptors shown here come from a human donor with melanoma.

The rearrangement joins TRBV11-2 to TRBJ1-4; unclear D gene. V lost 0 bases and J 7 bases, leaving 6 bases between the germline ends. CDR1 and CDR2 (germline): SGHAT, FQNNGV. The CDR3 length is 13 residues. Written as DNA, the CDR3 is TGTGCCAGCAGCTTAGATCTTGGTGAAAAACTGTTTTTT. It translates to CASSLDLGEKLFF.

V is TRBV7-9 and J is TRBJ2-7; D not certain. The CDR3 runs to 14 residues. Trimming cost V 1 base and J 2 bases, with 9 bases left between them. CDR1 is SEHNR, CDR2 FQNEAQ, per germline (reference sequence). CDR3 DNA: TGTGCCAGCAGCTTAGGTAGCCCCACCTACGAGCAGTACTTC. The encoded protein is CASSLGSPTYEQYF.

The chain uses TRBV7-9 and TRBJ2-1, with TRBD2 as a possible D gene (6 bases). The CDR3 is made up of 13 amino acids. Germline V CDR1 and CDR2: SEHNR, FQNEAQ (reference sequence). The V and J ends lost 3 bases and 6 bases respectively, with 9 bases between them. CDR3 nucleotides: TGTGCCAGCAGCTTGGTGGGGGGCAATGAGCAGTTCTTC. Protein: CASSLVGGNEQFF.

The chain carries TRBV14 and TRBJ2-7, with D perhaps matching TRBD1 (5 bases). Germline V CDR1 and CDR2: SGHDN, FVKESK. V was clipped by 1 base and J by 3 bases, with 13 bases between them. The CDR3 contains 15 residues. The CDR3 DNA reads as TGTGCCAGCAGCCAAGGGGGCCGCGCAGACTACGAGCAGTACTTC. It codes for CASSQGGRADYEQYF.

This chain joins TRBV6-5 and TRBJ1-1; tentatively, D is TRBD1 (5 bases). The germline CDR1 and CDR2 sequences are MNHEY and SVGAGI. The V end was cut by 2 bases, the J end by 4 bases, with 11 bases between. The CDR3 is 14 amino acids. CDR3 nucleotides: TGTGCCAGCAGTTACAGGGGCGATGGCACTGAAGCTTTCTTT. Residues: CASSYRGDGTEAFF.

The rearrangement links TRBV27 to TRBJ2-7; TRBD1 matches 7 bases. Germline loops: CDR1 MNHEY, CDR2 SMNVEV (reference sequence). With V trimmed by 5 bases and J by 0 bases, 4 bases remained unmatched. This CDR3 spans 14 amino acids. As DNA, the CDR3 is TGTGCCAGCAGTGTGACAGGGACCTCCTACGAGCAGTACTTC. This gives the protein CASSVTGTSYEQYF.

The chain carries TRBV19 and TRBJ2-7, with 7 bases matching TRBD2. There are 15 residues in the CDR3. V was pared by 4 bases and J by 6 bases, with 12 bases of the junction left unmatched. Germline V gene sequence: CDR1 LNHDA, CDR2 SQIVND (reference sequence). Here the CDR3 reads CASSNRERDYGEQYF. Written as DNA, the CDR3 is TGTGCCAGTAGTAATAGGGAGAGGGACTACGGCGAGCAGTACTTC.

The chain uses TRBV7-2 and TRBJ2-1; 8 positions agree with TRBD1. There are 12 residues in the CDR3. The J segment lost 10 bases and the V segment lost 5 bases, leaving 4 bases of the junction unmatched. Germline V gene lookup returns CDR1 SGHTA and CDR2 FQGNSA. The CDR3 loop is CASSPRTGEQFF. The CDR3 region has the DNA TGTGCCAGCAGCCCACGGACAGGGGAGCAGTTCTTC.

The chain employs TRBV10-3 and TRBJ1-1; no clear D. CDR3 length equals 11 residues. Trimming shortened V by 3 bases and J by 10 bases, and 9 bases separated the two germline ends. Germline values: CDR1 ENHRY, CDR2 SYGVKD. The CDR3 reads CAISEGAGAFF. The DNA for the CDR3 is TGTGCCATCAGTGAAGGAGCAGGAGCTTTCTTT.

The chain uses TRBV27 and TRBJ1-2; 9 bases fit TRBD1. The V gene end was trimmed by 6 bases and the J gene end by 6 bases; junction bases not matched to a gene: 11. The CDR3 is made up of 15 amino acids. In germline, CDR1 is MNHEY, CDR2 SMNVEV (reference sequence). The CDR3 region has the DNA TGTGCCAGCAGGACGCGGGACAGGGTAGGAAATGGCTACACCTTC. Translating gives CASRTRDRVGNGYTF.

The V and J genes are TRBV10-1 and TRBJ2-1; 12 bases agree with TRBD2. V trimming: 5 bases; J trimming: 0 bases; junction bases outside the gene matches: 8. The germline CDR1 and CDR2 sequences are WNHNN and SYGVQD (reference sequence). The CDR3 runs to 18 residues. The CDR3 loop reads CASSTGTSGPFSYNEQFF. The CDR3 bases are TGCGCCAGCAGTACCGGGACTAGCGGGCCTTTCTCCTACAATGAGCAGTTCTTC.

This chain links TRBV5-1 with TRBJ1-6; a possible D gene is TRBD1 (5 bases). The CDR3 has 16 amino acids. Trimming left V 2 bases short and J 5 bases short, with 14 bases between. Germline V gene lookup returns CDR1 SGHRS and CDR2 YFSETQ. The CDR3 reads CASSFGGEGNNSPLHF. The DNA of the CDR3 is TGCGCCAGCAGCTTCGGGGGTGAGGGGAATAATTCACCCCTCCACTTT. The full variable domain, with the rest looked up from reference TRBV5-1 and TRBJ1-6, is KAGVTQTPRYLIKTRGQQVTLSCSPISGHRSVSWYQQTPGQGLQFLFEYFSETQRNKGNFPGRFSGRQFSNSRSEMNVSTLELGDSALYLCASSFGGEGNNSPLHFGNGTRLTVT.